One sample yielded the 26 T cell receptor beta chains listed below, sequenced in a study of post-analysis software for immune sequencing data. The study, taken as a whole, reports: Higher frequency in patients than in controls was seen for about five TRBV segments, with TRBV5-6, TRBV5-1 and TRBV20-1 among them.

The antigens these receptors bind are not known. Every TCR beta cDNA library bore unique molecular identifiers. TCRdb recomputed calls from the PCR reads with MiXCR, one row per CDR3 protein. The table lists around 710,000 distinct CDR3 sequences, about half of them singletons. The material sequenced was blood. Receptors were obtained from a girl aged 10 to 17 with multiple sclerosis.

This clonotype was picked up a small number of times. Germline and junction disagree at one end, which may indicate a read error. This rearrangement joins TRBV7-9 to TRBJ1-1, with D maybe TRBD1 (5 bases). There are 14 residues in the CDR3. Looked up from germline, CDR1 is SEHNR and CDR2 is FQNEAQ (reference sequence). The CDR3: CSSSSQVSNTEAFF. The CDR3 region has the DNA TGTTCCAGCAGCTCACAGGTTTCGAACACTGAAGCTTTCTTT.

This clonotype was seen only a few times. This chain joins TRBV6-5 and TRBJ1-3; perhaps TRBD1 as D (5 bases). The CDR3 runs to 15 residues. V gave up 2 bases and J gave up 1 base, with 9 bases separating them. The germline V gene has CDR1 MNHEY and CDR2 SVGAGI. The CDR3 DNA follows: TGTGCCAGCAGTTACACGACAGCTTCTGGAAACACCATATATTTT. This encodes CASSYTTASGNTIYF.

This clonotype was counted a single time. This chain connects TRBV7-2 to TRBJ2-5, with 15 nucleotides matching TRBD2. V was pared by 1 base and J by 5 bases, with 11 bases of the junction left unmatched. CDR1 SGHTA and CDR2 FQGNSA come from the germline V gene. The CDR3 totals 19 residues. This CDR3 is CASSLDWTSGRATGETQYF. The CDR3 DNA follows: TGTGCCAGCAGCTTAGACTGGACTAGCGGGAGGGCGACGGGGGAGACCCAGTACTTC.

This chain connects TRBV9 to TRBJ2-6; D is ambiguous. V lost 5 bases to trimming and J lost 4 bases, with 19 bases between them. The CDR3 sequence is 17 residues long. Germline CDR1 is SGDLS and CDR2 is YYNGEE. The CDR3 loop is CASSLDPGRKGANVLTF. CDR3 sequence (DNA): TGTGCCAGCAGTCTGGACCCCGGCCGGAAAGGGGCCAACGTCCTGACTTTC. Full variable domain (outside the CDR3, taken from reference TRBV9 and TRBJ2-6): DSGVTQTPKHLITATGQRVTLRCSPRSGDLSVYWYQQSLDQGLQFLIQYYNGEERAKGNILERFSAQQFPDLHSELNLSSLELGDSALYFCASSLDPGRKGANVLTFGAGSRLTVL.

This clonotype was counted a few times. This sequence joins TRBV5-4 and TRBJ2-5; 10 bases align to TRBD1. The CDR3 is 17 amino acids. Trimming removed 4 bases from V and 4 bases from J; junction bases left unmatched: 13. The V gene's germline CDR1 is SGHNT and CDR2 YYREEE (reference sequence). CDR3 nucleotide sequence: TGTGCCAGCAGCCTGGGGCCGACAGGGGGCAAGGGAGAGACCCAGTACTTC. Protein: CASSLGPTGGKGETQYF.

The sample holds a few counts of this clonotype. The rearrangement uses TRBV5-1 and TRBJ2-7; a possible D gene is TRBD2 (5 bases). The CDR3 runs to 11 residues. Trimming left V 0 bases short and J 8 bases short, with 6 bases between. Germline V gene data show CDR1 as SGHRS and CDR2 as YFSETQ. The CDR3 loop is CASSLDGKQYF. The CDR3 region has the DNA TGCGCCAGCAGCTTGGACGGGAAGCAGTACTTC. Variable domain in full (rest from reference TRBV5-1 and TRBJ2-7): KAGVTQTPRYLIKTRGQQVTLSCSPISGHRSVSWYQQTPGQGLQFLFEYFSETQRNKGNFPGRFSGRQFSNSRSEMNVSTLELGDSALYLCASSLDGKQYFGPGTRLTVT.

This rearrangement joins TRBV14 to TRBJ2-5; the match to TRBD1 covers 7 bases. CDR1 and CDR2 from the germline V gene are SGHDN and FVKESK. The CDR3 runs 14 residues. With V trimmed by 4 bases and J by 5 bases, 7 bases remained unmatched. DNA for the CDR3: TGTGCCAGCAGCCGGGACAGAGGATGGGAGACCCAGTACTTC. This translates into CASSRDRGWETQYF. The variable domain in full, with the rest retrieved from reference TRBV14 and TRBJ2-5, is EAGVTQFPSHSVIEKGQTVTLRCDPISGHDNLYWYRRVMGKEIKFLLHFVKESKQDESGMPNNRFLAERTGGTYSTLKVQPAELEDSGVYFCASSRDRGWETQYFGPGTRLLVL.

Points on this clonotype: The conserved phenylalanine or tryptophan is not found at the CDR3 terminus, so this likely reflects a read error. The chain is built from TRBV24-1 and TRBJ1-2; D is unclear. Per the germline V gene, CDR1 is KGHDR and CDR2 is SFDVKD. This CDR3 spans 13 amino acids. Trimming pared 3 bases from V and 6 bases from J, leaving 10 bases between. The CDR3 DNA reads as TGTGCCACCAGTGATCCCTACAGTAATGGCTACACCTGC. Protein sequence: CATSDPYSNGYTC.

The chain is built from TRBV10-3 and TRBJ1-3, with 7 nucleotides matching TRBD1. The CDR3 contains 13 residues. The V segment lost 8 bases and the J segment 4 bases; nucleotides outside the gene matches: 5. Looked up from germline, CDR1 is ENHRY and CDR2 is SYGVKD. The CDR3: CAIGGTEGNTIYF. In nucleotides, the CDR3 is TGTGCCATCGGAGGGACAGAAGGAAACACCATATATTTT.

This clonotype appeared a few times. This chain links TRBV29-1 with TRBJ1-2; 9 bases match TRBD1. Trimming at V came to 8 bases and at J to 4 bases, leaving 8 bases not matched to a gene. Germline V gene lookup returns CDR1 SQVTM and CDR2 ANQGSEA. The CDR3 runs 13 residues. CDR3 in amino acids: CSIRDRDPYGYTF. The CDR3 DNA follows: TGCAGCATCCGGGACAGGGATCCCTATGGCTACACCTTC.

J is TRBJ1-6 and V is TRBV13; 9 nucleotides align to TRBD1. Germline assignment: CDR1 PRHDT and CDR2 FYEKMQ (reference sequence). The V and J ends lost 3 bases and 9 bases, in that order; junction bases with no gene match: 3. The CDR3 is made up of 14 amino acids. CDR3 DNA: TGTGCCAGCAGCTTCGGGACAGGGACTTCACCCCTCCACTTT. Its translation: CASSFGTGTSPLHF.

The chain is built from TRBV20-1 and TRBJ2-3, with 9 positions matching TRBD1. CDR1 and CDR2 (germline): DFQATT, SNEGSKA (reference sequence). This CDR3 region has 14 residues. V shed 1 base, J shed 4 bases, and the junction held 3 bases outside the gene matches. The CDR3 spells CSARAGTGSDTQYF. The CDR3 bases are TGCAGTGCTAGAGCCGGGACAGGGTCAGATACGCAGTATTTT.

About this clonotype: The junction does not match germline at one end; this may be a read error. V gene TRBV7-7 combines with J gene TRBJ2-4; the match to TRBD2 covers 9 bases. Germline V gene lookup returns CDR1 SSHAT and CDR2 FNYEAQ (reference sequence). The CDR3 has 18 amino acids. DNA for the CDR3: TGTGCTAGCAGCTTAGCGTGTTCGCGGGAGGGTCTGGAAAACATTCAGTACTTC. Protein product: CASSLACSREGLENIQYF.

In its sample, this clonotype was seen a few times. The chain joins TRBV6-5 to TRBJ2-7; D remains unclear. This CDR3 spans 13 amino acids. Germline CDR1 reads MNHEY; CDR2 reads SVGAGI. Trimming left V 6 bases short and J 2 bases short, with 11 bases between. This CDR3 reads CASSYDITYEQYF. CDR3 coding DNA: TGTGCCAGCAGCTACGACATTACCTACGAGCAGTACTTC.

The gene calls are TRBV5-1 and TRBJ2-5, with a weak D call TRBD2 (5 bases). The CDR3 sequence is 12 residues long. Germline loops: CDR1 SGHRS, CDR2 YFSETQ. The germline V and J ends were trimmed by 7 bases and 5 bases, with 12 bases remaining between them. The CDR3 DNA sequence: TGCGCCAGCGGTGGGAGAGGTGAGACCCAGTACTTC. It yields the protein CASGGRGETQYF.

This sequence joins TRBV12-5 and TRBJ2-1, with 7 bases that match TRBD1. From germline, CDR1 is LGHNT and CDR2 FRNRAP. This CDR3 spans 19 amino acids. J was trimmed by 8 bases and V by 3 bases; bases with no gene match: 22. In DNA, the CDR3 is TGTGCTAGTGGTTTCGGGACAGACGAAGGAGAGCGGCTTGAGTATGAGCAGTTCTTC. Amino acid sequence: CASGFGTDEGERLEYEQFF. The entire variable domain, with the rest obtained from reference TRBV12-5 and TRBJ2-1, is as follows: DARVTQTPRHKVTEMGQEVTMRCQPILGHNTVFWYRQTMMQGLELLAYFRNRAPLDDSGMPKDRFSAEMPDATLATLKIQPSEPRDSAVYFCASGFGTDEGERLEYEQFFGPGTRLTVL.

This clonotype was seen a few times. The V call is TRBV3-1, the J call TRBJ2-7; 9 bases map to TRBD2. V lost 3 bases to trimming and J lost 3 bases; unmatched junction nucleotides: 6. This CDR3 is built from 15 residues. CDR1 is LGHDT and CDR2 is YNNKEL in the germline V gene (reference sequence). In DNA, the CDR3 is TGTGCCAGCAGCCAGGCTAGCGGGGTTCACTACGAGCAGTACTTC. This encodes CASSQASGVHYEQYF.

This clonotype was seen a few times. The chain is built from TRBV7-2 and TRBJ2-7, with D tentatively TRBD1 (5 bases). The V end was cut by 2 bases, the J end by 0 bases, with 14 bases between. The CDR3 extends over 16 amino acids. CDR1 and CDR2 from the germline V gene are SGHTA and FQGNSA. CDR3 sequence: CASSLLGRAISYEQYF. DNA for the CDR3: TGTGCCAGCAGCTTATTAGGCAGGGCGATCTCCTACGAGCAGTACTTC.

CDR3 protein: CASSYLSNRFETQYF. CDR3 nucleotide sequence: TGTGCCAGCAGTTACCTCAGCAACAGGTTCGAGACCCAGTACTTC. V usage is TRBV6-6 and J usage is TRBJ2-5, with D perhaps TRBD1 (5 bases). The CDR3 totals 15 residues. Trimming took off 2 bases at V and 5 bases at J, with 15 bases between the two ends. The germline CDR1 and CDR2 sequences are MNHNY and SVGAGI (reference sequence).

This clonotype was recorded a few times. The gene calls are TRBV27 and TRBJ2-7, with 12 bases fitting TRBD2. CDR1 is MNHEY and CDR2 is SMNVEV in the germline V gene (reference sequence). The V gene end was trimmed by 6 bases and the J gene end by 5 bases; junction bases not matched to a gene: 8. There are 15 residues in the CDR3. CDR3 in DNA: TGTGCCAGCAGCCGCACTAGCGGGAGGTGGCACGAGCAGTACTTC. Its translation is CASSRTSGRWHEQYF.

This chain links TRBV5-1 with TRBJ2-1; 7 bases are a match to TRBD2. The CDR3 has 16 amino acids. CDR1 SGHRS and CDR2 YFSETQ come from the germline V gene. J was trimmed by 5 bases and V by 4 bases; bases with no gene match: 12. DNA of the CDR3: TGCGCCAGCAGCACTGGACGACTAGCTGGAAACAATGAGCAGTTCTTC. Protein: CASSTGRLAGNNEQFF.

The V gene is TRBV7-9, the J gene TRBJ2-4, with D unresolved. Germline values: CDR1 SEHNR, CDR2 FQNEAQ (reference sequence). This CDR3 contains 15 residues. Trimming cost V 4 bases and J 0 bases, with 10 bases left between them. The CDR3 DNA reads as TGTGCCAGCAGCTCCGGACGGCTAGCCAAAAACATTCAGTACTTC. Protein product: CASSSGRLAKNIQYF.

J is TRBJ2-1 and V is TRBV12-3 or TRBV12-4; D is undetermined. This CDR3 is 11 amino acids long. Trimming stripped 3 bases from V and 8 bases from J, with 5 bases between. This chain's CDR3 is CASSFIDEQFF. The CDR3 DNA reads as TGTGCCAGCAGTTTTATAGATGAGCAGTTCTTC.

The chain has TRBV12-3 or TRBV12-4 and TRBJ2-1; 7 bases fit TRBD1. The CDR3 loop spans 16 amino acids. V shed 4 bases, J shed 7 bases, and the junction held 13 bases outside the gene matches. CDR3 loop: CASSSTDRVGVNEQFF. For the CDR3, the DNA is TGTGCCAGCAGTTCAACCGACAGGGTGGGAGTTAATGAGCAGTTCTTC.

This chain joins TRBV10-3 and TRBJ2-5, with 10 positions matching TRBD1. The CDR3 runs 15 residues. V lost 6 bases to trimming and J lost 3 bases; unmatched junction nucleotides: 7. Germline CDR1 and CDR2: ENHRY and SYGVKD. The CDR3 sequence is CAIRPTDRGEETQYF. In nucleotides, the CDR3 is TGTGCCATCAGGCCGACGGACAGGGGGGAAGAGACCCAGTACTTC.

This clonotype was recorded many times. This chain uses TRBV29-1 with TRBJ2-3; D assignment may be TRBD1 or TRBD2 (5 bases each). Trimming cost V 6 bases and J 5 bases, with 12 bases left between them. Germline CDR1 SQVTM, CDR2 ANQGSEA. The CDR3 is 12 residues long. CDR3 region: CSVSGTGDTQYF. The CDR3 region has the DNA TGCAGCGTATCCGGGACCGGAGATACGCAGTATTTT.